Reported below is one TCR beta chain. Its cognate antigen is unknown. This sample is drawn from a study of T cell clones after liver transplantation. Assay used: immunoSEQ multiplex PCR; TCRdb lists only in-frame clones, some missing. Among around 9,300 clones, about 72% were seen once, and the ten largest hold 22%. Study-wide results and caveats: Migration into the graft, not deletion, may explain lost graft donor-reactive T cells.

Germline V gene lookup returns CDR1 SQVTM and CDR2 ANQGSEA. V lost 4 bases and J lost 0, with 10 bases in between. The CDR3 is made up of 13 amino acids. V is TRBV29-1 and J is TRBJ2-7, with a weak D call TRBD1 (5 bases). Sequenced here: CD8+ T cells from blood, sampled at the approximately 16-month timepoint. The sequence derives from a human patient who received a liver transplant. Some of the T cells may derive from the graft donor. CDR3 sequence (DNA): TGCAGCGTTGTAAGTCAGGGCTCCTACGAGCAGTACTTC. Translating gives CSVVSQGSYEQYF.